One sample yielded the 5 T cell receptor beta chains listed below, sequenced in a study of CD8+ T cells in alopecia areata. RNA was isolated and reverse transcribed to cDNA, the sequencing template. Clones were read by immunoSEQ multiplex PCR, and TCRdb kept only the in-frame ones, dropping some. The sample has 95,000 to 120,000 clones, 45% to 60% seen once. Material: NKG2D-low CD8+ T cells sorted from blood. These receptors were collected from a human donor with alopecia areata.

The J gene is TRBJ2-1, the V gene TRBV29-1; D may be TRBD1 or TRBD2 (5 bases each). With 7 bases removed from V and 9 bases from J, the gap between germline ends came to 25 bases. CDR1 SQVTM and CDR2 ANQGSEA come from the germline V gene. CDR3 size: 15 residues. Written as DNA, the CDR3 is TGCAGCGCTCGCCCCCTGGGGGAGCGGCGTGGTGAGCAGTTCTTC. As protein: CSARPLGERRGEQFF.

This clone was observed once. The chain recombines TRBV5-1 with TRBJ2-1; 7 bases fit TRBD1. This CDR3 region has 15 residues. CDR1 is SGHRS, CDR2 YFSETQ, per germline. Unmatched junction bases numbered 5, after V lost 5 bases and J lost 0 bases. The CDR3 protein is CASRWDSLSYNEQFF. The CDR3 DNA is TGCGCCAGCAGATGGGACAGCCTCTCCTACAATGAGCAGTTCTTC.

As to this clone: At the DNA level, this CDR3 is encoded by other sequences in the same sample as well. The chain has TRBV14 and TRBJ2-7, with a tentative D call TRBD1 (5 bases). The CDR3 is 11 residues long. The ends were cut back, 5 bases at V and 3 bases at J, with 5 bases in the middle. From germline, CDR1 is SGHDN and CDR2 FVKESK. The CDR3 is CASSTGYEQYF. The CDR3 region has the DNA TGTGCCAGCAGCACAGGCTACGAGCAGTACTTC.

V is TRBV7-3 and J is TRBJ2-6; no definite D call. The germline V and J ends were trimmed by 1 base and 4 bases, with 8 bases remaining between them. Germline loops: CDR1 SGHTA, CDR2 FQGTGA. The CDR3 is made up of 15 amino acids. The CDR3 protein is CASSLKVAGANVLTF. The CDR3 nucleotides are TGTGCCAGCAGCTTAAAAGTGGCAGGGGCCAACGTCCTGACTTTC.

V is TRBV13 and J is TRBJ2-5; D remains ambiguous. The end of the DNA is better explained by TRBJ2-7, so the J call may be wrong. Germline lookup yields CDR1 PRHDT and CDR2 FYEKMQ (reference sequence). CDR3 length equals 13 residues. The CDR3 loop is CASSLGTRYEQYF. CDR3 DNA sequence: TGTGCCAGCAGCTTAGGGACCAGGTACGAGCAGTACTTC.